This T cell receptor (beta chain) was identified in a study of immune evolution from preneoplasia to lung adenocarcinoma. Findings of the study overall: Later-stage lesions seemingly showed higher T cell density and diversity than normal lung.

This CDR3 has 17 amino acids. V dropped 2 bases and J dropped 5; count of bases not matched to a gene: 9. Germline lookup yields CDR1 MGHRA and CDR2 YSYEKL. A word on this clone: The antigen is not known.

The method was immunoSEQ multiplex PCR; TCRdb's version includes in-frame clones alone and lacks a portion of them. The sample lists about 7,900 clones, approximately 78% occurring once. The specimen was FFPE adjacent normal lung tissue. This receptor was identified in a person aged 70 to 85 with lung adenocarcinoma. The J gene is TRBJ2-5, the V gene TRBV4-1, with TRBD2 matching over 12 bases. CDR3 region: CASSQIGLAGIGETQYF. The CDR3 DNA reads TGCGCCAGCAGCCAAATAGGACTAGCGGGAATAGGGGAGACCCAGTACTTC.